The 21 T cell receptor beta chains in this list originate from one sample, sequenced in a study of graft-versus-host responses after intestinal transplantation. The antigens these receptors bind are not known. The data were produced by immunoSEQ multiplex PCR, yet TCRdb's version contains in-frame clones alone and is incomplete. The table records roughly 100,000 clones, approximately 90% of them present only once. Material: unstimulated CD8+ T cells sorted from spleen or lymph node cells, obtained before transplant. The receptors stem from a human donor who was the organ donor for an intestinal transplant.

This chain uses TRBV13 with TRBJ1-2; no reliable D call. The CDR3 runs to 14 residues. Trimming removed 4 bases from V and 4 bases from J, with 13 bases in between. The germline gives CDR1 PRHDT, CDR2 FYEKMQ (reference sequence). CDR3 DNA: TGTGCCAGCAGCTCCGGGAACCAATTCTATGGCTACACCTTC. The encoded protein is CASSSGNQFYGYTF.

This chain links TRBV5-4 with TRBJ1-1; D unclear. Trimming stripped 4 bases from V and 5 bases from J, with 9 bases between. The germline CDR1 and CDR2 sequences are SGHNT and YYREEE (reference sequence). The CDR3 is 12 amino acids. The CDR3 nucleotides are TGTGCCAGCAGCCGAGGTGTGACTGAAGCTTTCTTT. Its protein is CASSRGVTEAFF. Drawing the rest from reference TRBV5-4 and TRBJ1-1, the complete variable domain is ETGVTQSPTHLIKTRGQQVTLRCSSQSGHNTVSWYQQALGQGPQFIFQYYREEENGRGNFPPRFSGLQFPNYSSELNVNALELDDSALYLCASSRGVTEAFFGQGTRLTVV.

This clone appeared a few times. V and J are TRBV28 and TRBJ1-1; possibly TRBD1 for D (5 bases). The CDR3 totals 14 residues. V gave up 1 base and J gave up 5 bases, with 11 bases separating them. Germline CDR1 and CDR2: MDHEN and SYDVKM. This CDR3 reads CASSLFQGWTEAFF. In nucleotides, the CDR3 is TGTGCCAGCAGTTTATTTCAGGGATGGACTGAAGCTTTCTTT.

The gene calls are TRBV9 and TRBJ1-2; D gene ambiguous. From germline, CDR1 is SGDLS and CDR2 YYNGEE. This CDR3 comprises 15 residues. Trimming cost V 3 bases and J 4 bases, with 16 bases left between them. CDR3 in amino acids: CASSALSGIFYGYTF. The CDR3 DNA is TGTGCCAGCAGCGCGCTTTCCGGGATCTTCTATGGCTACACCTTC.

This chain uses TRBV19 with TRBJ2-7; D is unclear. CDR1 and CDR2 (germline): LNHDA, SQIVND (reference sequence). V was trimmed by 5 bases and J by 4 bases, leaving 15 bases between them. The CDR3 extends over 14 amino acids. The CDR3 sequence: CASSSLTRKYEQYF. DNA of the CDR3: TGTGCCAGTAGTTCTCTGACAAGAAAATACGAGCAGTACTTC.

This chain connects TRBV4-2 to TRBJ2-3, with TRBD2 identical over 8 bases. CDR1 LGHNA and CDR2 YNFKEQ come from the germline V gene. Unmatched junction bases numbered 11, after V lost 2 bases and J lost 4 bases. This CDR3 has 17 amino acids. The CDR3 DNA is TGTGCCAGCAGCCAACACCAAAGCGGGAGTGTGTCAGATACGCAGTATTTT. It codes for CASSQHQSGSVSDTQYF.

This rearrangement joins TRBV30 to TRBJ2-7, with TRBD1 matching over 10 bases. Trimming took 5 bases from V and 2 from J; bases not matched to a gene: 3. The germline CDR1 and CDR2 sequences are GTSNPN and SVGIG (reference sequence). The CDR3 runs 13 residues. The CDR3 coding sequence is TGTGCCTGGGACGGGACAGGGGCCTACGAGCAGTACTTC. Translation gives CAWDGTGAYEQYF.

The rearrangement links TRBV27 to TRBJ2-1; 9 bases map to TRBD2. Germline lookup yields CDR1 MNHEY and CDR2 SMNVEV (reference sequence). The V segment lost 4 bases and the J segment 5 bases; nucleotides outside the gene matches: 6. The CDR3 is 15 residues long. CDR3 nucleotide sequence: TGTGCCAGCAGTTCCCCCGCTAGCGGGAACAATGAGCAGTTCTTC. This translates into CASSSPASGNNEQFF.

This chain links TRBV7-8 with TRBJ2-1, with D perhaps matching TRBD2 (6 bases). The germline CDR1 and CDR2 sequences are SGHVS and FQNEAQ. The V end lost 5 bases, the J end lost 8 bases, and 16 bases lay between the germline ends. The length of the CDR3 is 14 residues. CDR3 residues: CASSPPTSRDEQFF. CDR3 nucleotides: TGTGCCAGCAGCCCCCCGACTAGTCGCGATGAGCAGTTCTTC.

The chain combines TRBV27 with TRBJ2-5; no firm D call. The J call may be wrong; the DNA end is better matched by TRBJ2-7. The CDR3 runs 15 residues. Germline V gives CDR1 MNHEY, CDR2 SMNVEV (reference sequence). DNA of the CDR3: TGTGCCAGCAGTTTGACACAACCAGGCTCCTACGAGCAGTACTTC. Translating gives CASSLTQPGSYEQYF.

The chain combines TRBV7-3 with TRBJ2-1, with a possible D match to TRBD2 (5 bases). CDR3 length: 15 residues. Germline V CDR1 and CDR2: SGHTA, FQGTGA. Trimming left V 2 bases short and J 6 bases short, with 14 bases between. CDR3 protein: CASSLEGGWGNEQFF. The CDR3 DNA follows: TGTGCCAGCAGCTTAGAGGGTGGGTGGGGCAATGAGCAGTTCTTC.

The J gene is TRBJ2-7, the V gene TRBV5-6; possibly TRBD1 for D (5 bases). Trimming removed 3 bases at V and 1 base at J, with 14 bases between. This CDR3 region has 15 residues. Germline V CDR1 and CDR2: SGHDT, YYEEEE. CDR3 sequence reads: CASSSVLRQSYEQYF. As DNA, the CDR3 is TGTGCCAGCAGCTCCGTTCTGAGACAGTCCTACGAGCAGTACTTC.

J is TRBJ2-5 and V is TRBV29-1; tentative D call: TRBD1 (5 bases). The CDR3 length is 14 residues. Deletions cut 2 bases from V and 0 bases from J, with 10 bases between. The germline CDR1 and CDR2 sequences are SQVTM and ANQGSEA. In DNA form, the CDR3 reads TGCAGCGTTGAATTGGCAGGGCACCAAGAGACCCAGTACTTC. It yields the protein CSVELAGHQETQYF.

The chain uses TRBV20-1 and TRBJ2-3; the D is unclear. Germline assignment: CDR1 DFQATT and CDR2 SNEGSKA (reference sequence). The CDR3 runs 11 residues. V was shortened by 7 bases and J by 1 base, with 6 bases between the two germline ends. The CDR3 loop reads CSVAGTDTQYF. CDR3 DNA sequence: TGCAGTGTAGCAGGCACAGATACGCAGTATTTT.

V usage is TRBV10-2 and J usage is TRBJ1-1; D is perhaps TRBD1 (6 bases). The germline CDR1 and CDR2 sequences are WSHSY and SAAADI. Trimming took 2 bases from V and 1 from J, leaving 11 bases between them. The CDR3 loop spans 15 amino acids. This CDR3 is CASSEPTGRNTEAFF. The CDR3, as DNA: TGCGCCAGCAGTGAGCCCACAGGGAGGAACACTGAAGCTTTCTTT.

This clone appeared once. The V call is TRBV5-1, the J call TRBJ2-1; 7 bases are shared with TRBD2. The CDR3 contains 17 residues. Germline V lookup: CDR1 SGHRS, CDR2 YFSETQ. Losses at the gene ends were 1 base for V and 6 bases for J; bases not matched to a gene: 13. CDR3 DNA sequence: TGCGCCAGCAGCTTGATTCAGCAATCGTCGGGAGGCAATGAGCAGTTCTTC. As protein: CASSLIQQSSGGNEQFF.

The genes are TRBV5-1 and TRBJ2-2, with D possibly TRBD2 on 5 matching bases. The CDR3 length is 16 residues. V gave up 3 bases and J gave up 0 bases, with 12 bases separating them. The germline gives CDR1 SGHRS, CDR2 YFSETQ. The CDR3 loop reads CASSSSAGANTGELFF. As DNA, the CDR3 is TGCGCCAGCAGCTCTTCCGCCGGGGCGAACACCGGGGAGCTGTTTTTT.

J is TRBJ2-1 and V is TRBV15; D is unclear. The CDR3 sequence is 17 residues long. V shed 0 bases and J shed 2 bases, with 14 bases lying between them. Germline V gene sequence: CDR1 LNHNV, CDR2 YYDKDF (reference sequence). The CDR3 loop reads CATSREITLGPYNEQFF. The DNA for the CDR3 is TGTGCCACCAGCAGAGAAATTACCCTGGGCCCCTACAATGAGCAGTTCTTC.

The chain joins TRBV5-1 to TRBJ1-1, with 8 bases matching TRBD1. The CDR3 contains 18 residues. Trimming took 4 bases from V and 2 from J; bases not matched to a gene: 16. Germline-derived CDR1 and CDR2 are SGHRS and YFSETQ. For the CDR3, the DNA is TGCGCCAGCAGCCTAGACAGGGGAGGAAGACTTTCCAACACTGAAGCTTTCTTT. The encoded protein is CASSLDRGGRLSNTEAFF.

The chain links TRBV11-2 to TRBJ2-7; D may be TRBD2 (5 bases). The V and J ends lost 3 bases and 5 bases respectively, with 14 bases between them. Germline CDR1 SGHAT, CDR2 FQNNGV. This CDR3 comprises 14 residues. The CDR3 region has the DNA TGTGCCAGCAGCTTTGGACGGGGAGCTGACGAGCAGTACTTC. Translated: CASSFGRGADEQYF.

The V and J genes are TRBV6-1 and TRBJ2-3, with D possibly being TRBD2 (5 bases). Germline assignment: CDR1 MNHNS and CDR2 SASEGT. V lost 5 bases and J lost 4, with 16 bases in between. The CDR3 has 15 residues. CDR3 in amino acids: CASSTDGVFADTQYF. CDR3 in DNA: TGTGCCAGCAGTACCGACGGGGTTTTTGCAGATACGCAGTATTTT.